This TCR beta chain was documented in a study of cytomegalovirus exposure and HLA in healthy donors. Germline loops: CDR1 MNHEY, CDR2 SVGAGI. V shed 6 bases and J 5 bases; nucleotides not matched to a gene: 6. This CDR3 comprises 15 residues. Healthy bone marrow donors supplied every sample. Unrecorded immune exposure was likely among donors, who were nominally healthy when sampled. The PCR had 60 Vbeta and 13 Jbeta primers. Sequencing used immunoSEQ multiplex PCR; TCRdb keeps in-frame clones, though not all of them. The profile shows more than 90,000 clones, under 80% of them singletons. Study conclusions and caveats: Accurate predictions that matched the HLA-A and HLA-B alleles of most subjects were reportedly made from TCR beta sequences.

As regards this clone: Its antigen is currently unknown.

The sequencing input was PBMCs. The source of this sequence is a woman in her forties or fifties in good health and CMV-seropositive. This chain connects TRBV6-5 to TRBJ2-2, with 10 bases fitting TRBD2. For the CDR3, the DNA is TGTGCCAGCAGCTTCTCTAGCGGGGGAACCGGGGAGCTGTTTTTT. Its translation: CASSFSSGGTGELFF.